This passage covers 18 T cell receptor beta chains from one sample sequenced in a study of blood T cell repertoires in COVID-19. Profiled with immunoSEQ multiplex PCR; TCRdb holds only in-frame clones, not every one. Of some 300,000 clones in the sample, over 90% are singletons; the top ten hold about 4%. The sample comprised PBMCs or T cells enriched from blood (not recorded which). Receptors originate from a woman aged 25-40 years who had been exposed to COVID-19.

The chain has TRBV29-1 and TRBJ1-2; the match to TRBD1 covers 8 bases. This CDR3 region has 13 residues. The V segment lost 5 bases and the J segment 4 bases; nucleotides outside the gene matches: 6. Germline CDR1 and CDR2: SQVTM and ANQGSEA. The CDR3 here is CSVTRQGAYGYTF. CDR3 nucleotides: TGCAGCGTTACTCGGCAGGGGGCCTATGGCTACACCTTC.

The rearrangement joins TRBV12-5 to TRBJ1-2, with a tentative D call TRBD1 (5 bases). The V gene lost 8 bases and the J gene lost 8 bases, with 15 bases spanning the gap. Germline CDR1 and CDR2: LGHNT and FRNRAP. This CDR3 comprises 12 residues. CDR3 nucleotides: TGTGCTAGTACCTTCAGGGTGGGCGGCTACACCTTC. Translating gives CASTFRVGGYTF. Complete variable domain (other parts from reference TRBV12-5 and TRBJ1-2): DARVTQTPRHKVTEMGQEVTMRCQPILGHNTVFWYRQTMMQGLELLAYFRNRAPLDDSGMPKDRFSAEMPDATLATLKIQPSEPRDSAVYFCASTFRVGGYTFGSGTRLTVV.

The CDR3 bases are TGCGCCAGCAGCTCCACAGTTATGAACACTGAAGCTTTCTTT. Protein: CASSSTVMNTEAFF. The chain has TRBV5-1 and TRBJ1-1; no clear D. Trimming removed 3 bases from V and 0 bases from J, with 9 bases in between. Germline CDR1 reads SGHRS; CDR2 reads YFSETQ. This CDR3 comprises 14 residues. The full variable domain, completed using reference TRBV5-1 and TRBJ1-1, is KAGVTQTPRYLIKTRGQQVTLSCSPISGHRSVSWYQQTPGQGLQFLFEYFSETQRNKGNFPGRFSGRQFSNSRSEMNVSTLELGDSALYLCASSSTVMNTEAFFGQGTRLTVV.

The chain uses TRBV3-1 (or the pseudogene TRBV3-2) and TRBJ2-7; D may be TRBD1 (6 bases). The CDR3 loop spans 15 amino acids. V was shortened by 4 bases and J by 2 bases, with 15 bases between the two germline ends. The germline gives CDR1 LGHDT, CDR2 YNNKEL (reference sequence). Written as DNA, the CDR3 is TGTGCCAGCAGCCGACACCGGGACACAACCTACGAGCAGTACTTC. Translating it yields CASSRHRDTTYEQYF.

The J gene is TRBJ1-2, the V gene TRBV5-1, with TRBD1 identical over 10 bases. The J segment lost 3 bases and the V segment lost 2 bases, leaving 4 bases of the junction unmatched. The CDR3 loop spans 15 amino acids. Germline CDR1 is SGHRS and CDR2 is YFSETQ. The CDR3 here is CASSLGTGDHYGYTF. Written as DNA, the CDR3 is TGCGCCAGCAGCTTAGGGACAGGGGATCACTATGGCTACACCTTC.

The V gene is TRBV4-2, the J gene TRBJ2-1; 7 bases agree with TRBD1. J lost 4 bases, V lost 0 bases, and 3 bases had no gene match. CDR3 length: 15 residues. Germline V lookup: CDR1 LGHNA, CDR2 YNFKEQ. CDR3 loop: CASSQDPDRYNEQFF. The DNA for the CDR3 is TGTGCCAGCAGCCAAGATCCGGACAGGTACAATGAGCAGTTCTTC.

The rearrangement links TRBV5-4 to TRBJ1-2; TRBD1 matches at 11 bases. The V gene's germline CDR1 is SGHNT and CDR2 YYREEE (reference sequence). This CDR3 is 14 amino acids long. The V gene end was trimmed by 3 bases and the J gene end by 7 bases; junction bases not matched to a gene: 5. The CDR3 here is CASSWGQGDSGYTF. CDR3 in DNA: TGTGCCAGCAGCTGGGGACAGGGGGATAGTGGCTACACCTTC.

V gene TRBV3-1 (or the pseudogene TRBV3-2) combines with J gene TRBJ2-3; tentatively, D is TRBD2 (7 bases). The CDR3 is made up of 16 amino acids. Deletions cut 8 bases from V and 8 bases from J, with 26 bases between. Germline V gives CDR1 LGHDT, CDR2 YNNKEL (reference sequence). In DNA, the CDR3 is TGTGCCAGCTCGACGGGGGGCGGGATAATCGCGTTTACGCAGTATTTT. Its translation: CASSTGGGIIAFTQYF.

The chain is built from TRBV19 and TRBJ1-6; 8 nucleotides line up with TRBD1. From germline, CDR1 is LNHDA and CDR2 SQIVND (reference sequence). The CDR3 covers 16 residues. V lost 5 bases to trimming and J lost 5 bases; unmatched junction nucleotides: 8. The CDR3: CASSYSGGRHNSPLHF. The CDR3 DNA is TGTGCCAGTAGTTATTCAGGGGGCAGGCATAATTCACCCCTCCACTTT.

The chain has TRBV2 and TRBJ1-2; maybe TRBD1 (5 bases). Germline CDR1 reads SNHLY; CDR2 reads FYNNEI. The V end was cut by 8 bases, the J end by 4 bases, with 11 bases between. The CDR3 has 12 amino acids. The CDR3 spells CASGGLTYGYTF. DNA of the CDR3: TGTGCCAGCGGGGGACTCACCTATGGCTACACCTTC. The whole variable domain, filled in from reference TRBV2 and TRBJ1-2, reads EPEVTQTPSHQVTQMGQEVILRCVPISNHLYFYWYRQILGQKVEFLVSFYNNEISEKSEIFDDQFSVERPDGSNFTLKIRSTKLEDSAMYFCASGGLTYGYTFGSGTRLTVV.

This rearrangement joins TRBV7-9 to TRBJ2-3; 9 bases align to TRBD1. V trimming: 4 bases; J trimming: 4 bases; junction bases outside the gene matches: 6. The CDR3 consists of 15 residues. Germline V gene sequence: CDR1 SEHNR, CDR2 FQNEAQ (reference sequence). The CDR3 here is CASSSRDRAADTQYF. DNA for the CDR3: TGTGCCAGCAGCTCGAGGGACAGGGCGGCAGATACGCAGTATTTT.

This clone was detected once. This rearrangement joins TRBV24-1 to TRBJ2-3; D is uncertain. Germline V gene data show CDR1 as KGHDR and CDR2 as SFDVKD. The CDR3 totals 13 residues. Trimming removed 4 bases from V and 5 bases from J, with 9 bases in between. The CDR3 region is CATSDFSGDTQYF. Written as DNA, the CDR3 is TGTGCCACCAGTGACTTCAGTGGAGATACGCAGTATTTT.

This chain uses TRBV2 with TRBJ2-1; perhaps TRBD2 as D (6 bases). Germline lookup yields CDR1 SNHLY and CDR2 FYNNEI. The CDR3 is made up of 17 amino acids. Trimming removed 0 bases at V and 8 bases at J, with 20 bases between. The CDR3 coding sequence is TGTGCCAGCAGTGAAGCAGTGAGACTAGGAAGGACGGATGAGCAGTTCTTC. This encodes CASSEAVRLGRTDEQFF.

The gene calls are TRBV19 and TRBJ1-6; TRBD1 aligns across 9 bases. The CDR3 covers 14 residues. From germline, CDR1 is LNHDA and CDR2 SQIVND (reference sequence). V lost 5 bases, J lost 10 bases, and 6 bases stayed unmatched. CDR3 loop: CASSPGTGFSPLHF. In DNA, the CDR3 is TGTGCCAGTAGTCCCGGGACAGGGTTCTCACCCCTCCACTTT.

The chain is built from TRBV11-2 and TRBJ2-2, with D perhaps matching TRBD2 (7 bases). The CDR3 is made up of 17 amino acids. V lost 6 bases, J lost 4 bases, and 21 bases lay in between. The germline gives CDR1 SGHAT, CDR2 FQNNGV. In nucleotides, the CDR3 is TGTGCCAGCAGTCCACTCCTCGGGGGGCGAATCACCGGGGAGCTGTTTTTT. It encodes CASSPLLGGRITGELFF.

This chain's CDR3 is CASSPGTGKQPQHF. The CDR3 DNA reads TGTGCCAGCTCACCTGGGACAGGAAAACAGCCCCAGCATTTT. V usage is TRBV18 and J usage is TRBJ1-5; 8 bases align to TRBD1. The CDR3 is 14 residues long. V shed 3 bases and J 7 bases; nucleotides not matched to a gene: 5. Germline CDR1 reads KGHSH; CDR2 reads LQKENI.

V and J are TRBV15 and TRBJ1-2; TRBD1 might be the D (6 bases). This CDR3 spans 15 amino acids. CDR1 and CDR2 (germline): LNHNV, YYDKDF (reference sequence). V dropped 7 bases and J dropped 0 bases, with 15 bases sitting between them. For the CDR3, the DNA is TGTGCCACCACTTTACCTGGGACATCTAACTATGGCTACACCTTC. Its protein product is CATTLPGTSNYGYTF.

The CDR3 bases are TGTGCCAGCAGTTACTACTTTAGCGGGCGAAGCACAGATACGCAGTATTTT. Translation gives CASSYYFSGRSTDTQYF. V and J are TRBV6-2 or TRBV6-3 and TRBJ2-3, with 7 bases fitting TRBD2. CDR3 size: 17 residues. V was clipped by 1 base and J by 0 bases; unmatched bases: 7. From germline, CDR1 is MNHEY and CDR2 SVGEGT.